Presented here are 27 T cell receptor beta chains from one specimen sequenced in a study of T cells after yellow fever vaccination (dated by TCRdb to about 2019). The treatment or condition label corresponds to: live attenuated yellow fever vaccine strain. Libraries were prepared through 5' RACE. TCRdb lists the instrument as Illumina NovaSeq 6000. Using fastp trimming at Q25 and MiXCR clonotype assembly, TCRdb reanalyzed the public sequencing data and kept in-frame beta chains. Rows matching on CDR3 protein sequence are summarized as one entry with the most common DNA and genes. Counted in this sample were some 390,000 distinct CDR3 sequences; over 15% of them appeared once. The ten largest clones take up roughly a sixth of the sample. This specimen was PBMCs, taken before the yellow fever booster vaccination. The origin of the receptors is a man between 18 and 35 years old who received the YFV17D yellow fever vaccine.

V and J are TRBV3-1 and TRBJ2-1, with 12 bases fitting TRBD2. This CDR3 has 19 residues. The V gene end was trimmed by 1 base and the J gene end by 4 bases; junction bases not matched to a gene: 11. Germline lookup yields CDR1 LGHDT and CDR2 YNNKEL (reference sequence). The CDR3 spells CASSQGAFLAGGRYNEQFF. DNA of the CDR3: TGTGCCAGCAGCCAAGGTGCTTTTCTAGCGGGGGGGAGATACAATGAGCAGTTCTTC.

The rearrangement uses TRBV12-3 or TRBV12-4 and TRBJ1-2, with D possibly matching TRBD1 (6 bases). V was pared by 5 bases and J by 8 bases, with 12 bases between. The CDR3 runs 12 residues. CDR3 in amino acids: CASSNRDIGYTF. The DNA of the CDR3 is TGTGCCAGCAGTAACCGGGACATCGGCTACACCTTC.

V is TRBV14 and J is TRBJ2-1; 9 nucleotides match TRBD2. Trimming removed 3 bases from V and 2 bases from J; junction bases left unmatched: 5. Germline CDR1 and CDR2: SGHDN and FVKESK. The CDR3 is 16 residues long. The CDR3 loop is CASSHMSGGPYNEQFF. The CDR3 coding sequence is TGTGCCAGCAGCCATATGAGCGGGGGGCCCTACAATGAGCAGTTCTTC. Together with reference TRBV14 and TRBJ2-1, the CDR3 gives the full variable domain: EAGVTQFPSHSVIEKGQTVTLRCDPISGHDNLYWYRRVMGKEIKFLLHFVKESKQDESGMPNNRFLAERTGGTYSTLKVQPAELEDSGVYFCASSHMSGGPYNEQFFGPGTRLTVL.

The chain employs TRBV12-3 or TRBV12-4 and TRBJ2-3; D is uncertain. This CDR3 has 14 amino acids. V lost 3 bases, J lost 6 bases, and 13 bases lay in between. The CDR3 DNA sequence: TGTGCCAGCAGTTTGGGTCTCGTTCGTGATACGCAGTATTTT. Amino acid sequence: CASSLGLVRDTQYF.

In this sample, this clonotype turned up a few times. This chain joins TRBV4-3 and TRBJ2-1; no firm D call. Trimming pared 1 base from V and 7 bases from J, leaving 14 bases between. Germline-derived CDR1 and CDR2 are LGHNA and YSLEER. The length of the CDR3 is 15 residues. CDR3 protein: CASSQGRPLQNEQFF. CDR3 coding DNA: TGCGCCAGCAGCCAAGGAAGGCCCCTTCAAAATGAGCAGTTCTTC.

V gene TRBV27 combines with J gene TRBJ2-1, with a tentative D call TRBD1 (6 bases). V lost 5 bases and J lost 3, with 14 bases in between. The germline CDR1 and CDR2 sequences are MNHEY and SMNVEV (reference sequence). CDR3 length: 15 residues. The CDR3 nucleotides are TGTGCCAGCAGTCCCACAGGGCCCATCTACAATGAGCAGTTCTTC. It specifies CASSPTGPIYNEQFF.

This chain joins TRBV5-6 and TRBJ2-3, with D unresolved. V dropped 3 bases and J dropped 8 bases, with 13 bases sitting between them. CDR1 is SGHDT and CDR2 is YYEEEE in the germline V gene. CDR3 length equals 13 residues. This chain's CDR3 is CASSSFLGGTQYF. As DNA, the CDR3 is TGTGCCAGCAGCTCTTTCCTGGGTGGTACGCAGTATTTT.

This clonotype came up many times. The chain recombines TRBV10-2 with TRBJ2-7; D not resolved. With 6 bases removed from V and 2 bases from J, the gap between germline ends came to 14 bases. The germline CDR1 and CDR2 sequences are WSHSY and SAAADI. The CDR3 has 14 residues. DNA of the CDR3: TGCGCCAGCAGCCCTTTTGACTGGACCTACGAGCAGTACGTC. It translates to CASSPFDWTYEQYV.

The genes are TRBV29-1 and TRBJ1-1, with TRBD1 matching over 10 bases. After removal of 6 bases from V and 10 bases from J, the junction contained 8 bases not matched to a gene. The CDR3 has 12 amino acids. Germline V gene sequence: CDR1 SQVTM, CDR2 ANQGSEA. CDR3 amino acids: CSVERDRGRAFF. CDR3 nucleotides: TGCAGCGTCGAGCGGGACAGGGGAAGAGCTTTCTTT.

This clonotype was seen a few times. The chain has TRBV9 and TRBJ1-2; D is perhaps TRBD1 (5 bases). Between the trimmed V and J ends, which lost 2 bases and 0 bases, there was a span of 8 bases. The CDR3 has 14 residues. The germline V gene encodes CDR1 SGDLS and CDR2 YYNGEE. The CDR3 DNA reads as TGTGCCAGCAGCGTGGGGCCTTCTAACTATGGCTACACCTTC. Translated: CASSVGPSNYGYTF. Together with reference TRBV9 and TRBJ1-2, the CDR3 gives the full variable domain: DSGVTQTPKHLITATGQRVTLRCSPRSGDLSVYWYQQSLDQGLQFLIQYYNGEERAKGNILERFSAQQFPDLHSELNLSSLELGDSALYFCASSVGPSNYGYTFGSGTRLTVV.

The chain is built from TRBV19 and TRBJ2-3; D unresolved. Germline CDR1 LNHDA, CDR2 SQIVND (reference sequence). The CDR3 extends over 10 amino acids. V lost 10 bases and J lost 4, with 6 bases in between. CDR3 sequence reads: CATASDTQYF. The DNA for the CDR3 is TGTGCCACGGCGTCAGATACGCAGTATTTT.

The V gene is TRBV6-5, the J gene TRBJ2-1; the D is unclear. The length of the CDR3 is 11 residues. V lost 6 bases and J 8 bases, leaving 8 bases between the germline ends. Germline CDR1 and CDR2: MNHEY and SVGAGI. The CDR3: CASRVQDEQFF. CDR3 sequence (DNA): TGTGCCAGCAGGGTCCAGGATGAGCAGTTCTTC.

This sequence joins TRBV5-6 and TRBJ1-2; the D gene is possibly TRBD1 (5 bases). Trimming removed 4 bases from V and 2 bases from J, with 15 bases in between. This CDR3 spans 15 amino acids. Germline V gene sequence: CDR1 SGHDT, CDR2 YYEEEE. The CDR3 coding sequence is TGTGCCAGCAGCCCCGGGACCCTCCCCAACTATGGCTACACCTTC. This gives the protein CASSPGTLPNYGYTF.

J is TRBJ1-1 and V is TRBV5-1; D is possibly TRBD1 (6 bases). Germline V gene data show CDR1 as SGHRS and CDR2 as YFSETQ. Trimming removed 3 bases from V and 4 bases from J, with 13 bases in between. This CDR3 is 14 amino acids long. The CDR3 DNA follows: TGCGCCAGCAGCTGGGGGGCCCTGGGCACTGAAGCTTTCTTT. It encodes CASSWGALGTEAFF.

This clonotype was recorded at least ten times. V and J are TRBV20-1 and TRBJ2-7; TRBD1 matches at 12 bases. From germline, CDR1 is DFQATT and CDR2 SNEGSKA (reference sequence). There are 18 residues in the CDR3. V dropped 0 bases and J dropped 0; count of bases not matched to a gene: 9. The CDR3 DNA is TGCAGTGCTAGAGATGACGGGACAGGGGGCTCCAGCTCCTACGAGCAGTACTTC. Translated: CSARDDGTGGSSSYEQYF.

This clonotype was observed a handful of times. CDR3 sequence reads: CASSSLTGDTQYF. The CDR3, as DNA: TGTGCCAGCAGTTCGTTGACGGGAGATACGCAGTATTTT. The chain links TRBV6-5 to TRBJ2-3, with D hard to call. V gave up 4 bases and J gave up 5 bases, with 10 bases separating them. Germline CDR1 and CDR2: MNHEY and SVGAGI. The CDR3 is 13 amino acids.

This clonotype was seen more than once but under ten times. This chain links TRBV11-2 with TRBJ2-1; 8 bases line up with TRBD1. The CDR3 is made up of 16 amino acids. The V segment lost 6 bases and the J segment 6 bases; nucleotides outside the gene matches: 13. Germline V gene sequence: CDR1 SGHAT, CDR2 FQNNGV. The CDR3 sequence: CASRSPSDRVGNEQFF. The DNA for the CDR3 is TGTGCCAGCAGATCCCCTTCGGACAGGGTCGGCAATGAGCAGTTCTTC. Variable domain in full (rest from reference TRBV11-2 and TRBJ2-1): EAGVAQSPRYKIIEKRQSVAFWCNPISGHATLYWYQQILGQGPKLLIQFQNNGVVDDSQLPKDRFSAERLKGVDSTLKIQPAKLEDSAVYLCASRSPSDRVGNEQFFGPGTRLTVL.

This clonotype has only a few counts. This rearrangement joins TRBV5-6 to TRBJ2-2; 8 bases match TRBD1. The length of the CDR3 is 16 residues. J gave up 0 bases and V 4 bases, and 5 bases lay outside the gene matches. Germline values: CDR1 SGHDT, CDR2 YYEEEE. The CDR3 sequence is CASSPVDRANTGELFF. Here the CDR3 DNA reads TGTGCCAGCAGCCCGGTGGACAGGGCGAACACCGGGGAGCTGTTTTTT.

The table lists this clonotype with a few counts. This sequence joins TRBV9 and TRBJ1-1; the D gene is possibly TRBD1 (5 bases). Trimming removed 0 bases from V and 0 bases from J, with 6 bases in between. This CDR3 contains 14 residues. Germline assignment: CDR1 SGDLS and CDR2 YYNGEE. This CDR3 is CASSVVGVNTEAFF. In DNA, the CDR3 is TGTGCCAGCAGCGTAGTGGGGGTGAACACTGAAGCTTTCTTT.

V is TRBV7-9 and J is TRBJ2-7; the D gene is possibly TRBD2 (7 bases). V was trimmed by 5 bases and J by 2 bases, leaving 13 bases between them. This CDR3 is 14 amino acids long. CDR1 and CDR2 from the germline V gene are SEHNR and FQNEAQ (reference sequence). As DNA, the CDR3 is TGTGCCAGCAGCGGGGGGGACATGACCTACGAGCAGTACTTC. It codes for CASSGGDMTYEQYF.

The rearrangement links TRBV3-1 to TRBJ2-7; 9 nucleotides line up with TRBD1. CDR1 LGHDT and CDR2 YNNKEL come from the germline V gene (reference sequence). J was trimmed by 1 base and V by 3 bases; bases with no gene match: 4. This CDR3 contains 15 residues. The CDR3 DNA reads as TGTGCCAGCAGCCAGTGGGGACAGGGTTCCTACGAGCAGTACTTC. Translation: CASSQWGQGSYEQYF.

In this sample, this clonotype turned up a few times. The chain carries TRBV6-2 or TRBV6-3 and TRBJ1-5; D might be TRBD1 (6 bases). The ends were cut back, 6 bases at V and 1 base at J, with 16 bases in the middle. The CDR3 covers 16 residues. Germline values: CDR1 MNHEY, CDR2 SVGEGT. The CDR3 nucleotides read TGTGCCAGCAGGTACAGGGCCCCCACGAGCAATCAGCCCCAGCATTTT. Amino acids: CASRYRAPTSNQPQHF.

The gene calls are TRBV7-9 and TRBJ2-5, with TRBD2 matching over 10 bases. This CDR3 contains 14 residues. The germline gives CDR1 SEHNR, CDR2 FQNEAQ (reference sequence). The ends lost 3 bases at V and 5 bases at J; junction bases unmatched: 3. CDR3 in DNA: TGTGCCAGCAGCTTGCTAGCGGGGGACGAGACCCAGTACTTC. This encodes CASSLLAGDETQYF.

The chain combines TRBV7-8 with TRBJ1-5, with D uncertain. The CDR3 totals 15 residues. Germline V CDR1 and CDR2: SGHVS, FQNEAQ. The germline V and J ends were trimmed by 7 bases and 7 bases, with 20 bases remaining between them. In DNA, the CDR3 is TGTGCCAGCACCGCCCGGCGGGGTGTTGAGCAGCCCCAGCATTTT. As protein: CASTARRGVEQPQHF.

The chain links TRBV27 to TRBJ2-2; D is possibly TRBD1 or TRBD2 (5 bases each). CDR1 MNHEY and CDR2 SMNVEV come from the germline V gene (reference sequence). V was cut by 9 bases and J by 5 bases, with 16 bases left in between. The CDR3 length is 14 residues. CDR3 region: CASRSGRWTGELFF. The CDR3, as DNA: TGTGCCAGTCGATCGGGACGGTGGACCGGGGAGCTGTTTTTT.

The sample holds many counts of this clonotype. The CDR3 spells CAISEQPGTHLPGANVLTF. CDR3 in DNA: TGTGCCATCAGTGAGCAGCCGGGAACGCACCTCCCTGGGGCCAACGTCCTGACTTTC. V gene TRBV10-3 combines with J gene TRBJ2-6; possible D gene TRBD2, 5 bases. Per germline, CDR1 ENHRY and CDR2 SYGVKD. The CDR3 spans 19 residues. V shed 2 bases and J shed 2 bases, with 19 bases lying between them.

This clonotype was observed at least ten times. DNA of the CDR3: TGTGCCAGCTCACGCCGCCAGCGGGGGGAACAAGAGACCCAGTACTTC. This codes for CASSRRQRGEQETQYF. This chain connects TRBV18 to TRBJ2-5; 9 bases line up with TRBD2. The V gene's germline CDR1 is KGHSH and CDR2 LQKENI. Unmatched junction bases numbered 8, after V lost 4 bases and J lost 2 bases. There are 16 residues in the CDR3.